These 6 T cell receptor beta chains were sequenced from one sample in a study of T cells in Graves' hyperthyroidism and ophthalmopathy (dated by TCRdb to about 2019). Library creation used multiplex PCR. These reads were obtained on an Illumina HiSeq 2000. The TCR beta CDR3 regions were amplified from RNA transcripts. For the first round of RT-PCR on the TCR CDR3, the HTBI primer set was used together with the Qiagen OneStep RT-PCR kit. TCRdb trimmed the raw reads at Q25, called clones with MiXCR and kept productive beta chains. Identical CDR3 proteins give one entry, which carries the most common genes and DNA. A total of fewer than 650,000 distinct CDR3 sequences appear in this sample, 14% of them only once. The ten largest clones represent about 6.6% of the sample. The sequencing sample was made of blood. All receptors come from a woman younger than 35 with Graves' ophthalmopathy.

The table lists this clonotype with many counts. The chain couples TRBV2 to TRBJ1-5, with a possible D match to TRBD1 (6 bases). From germline, CDR1 is SNHLY and CDR2 FYNNEI. Between the trimmed V and J ends, which lost 6 bases and 2 bases, there was a span of 11 bases. This CDR3 has 14 residues. CDR3 loop: CASSAGDGNQPQHF. DNA of the CDR3: TGTGCCAGCAGCGCAGGGGACGGCAATCAGCCCCAGCATTTT.

The J gene is TRBJ2-7, the V gene TRBV4-3; D is perhaps TRBD1 (5 bases). V lost 0 bases and J lost 7, with 16 bases in between. Per germline, CDR1 LGHNA and CDR2 YSLEER. The CDR3 extends over 15 amino acids. The CDR3 spells CASSQDNGRAWEQYF. The CDR3 DNA reads as TGCGCCAGCAGCCAAGATAATGGCAGGGCGTGGGAGCAGTACTTC.

This clonotype was detected a few times. The CDR3 region is CASRNRWGAFF. The DNA for the CDR3 is TGTGCCAGCAGAAACAGGTGGGGAGCTTTCTTT. This rearrangement joins TRBV6-2 or TRBV6-3 to TRBJ1-1; tentatively, D is TRBD1 (5 bases). V lost 6 bases and J 10 bases, leaving 12 bases between the germline ends. The CDR3 has 11 amino acids. Germline V gene lookup returns CDR1 MNHEY and CDR2 SVGEGT.

This clonotype was observed a handful of times. The chain has TRBV2 and TRBJ1-2, with D possibly matching TRBD1 (6 bases). The germline V gene has CDR1 SNHLY and CDR2 FYNNEI. The V and J ends lost 3 bases and 7 bases respectively, with 15 bases between them. The CDR3 has 14 residues. The DNA of the CDR3 is TGTGCCAGCAGTGAGACAGGTCCGAGGGGTGGCTACACCTTC. It is translated as CASSETGPRGGYTF.

V is TRBV7-2 and J is TRBJ2-3, with TRBD2 matching over 10 bases. Germline CDR1 is SGHTA and CDR2 is FQGNSA. Trimming at V came to 1 base and at J to 2 bases, leaving 3 bases not matched to a gene. This CDR3 contains 16 residues. In DNA form, the CDR3 reads TGTGCCAGCAGCTTAGTACTAGCGGGGCTCACAGATACGCAGTATTTT. Residues: CASSLVLAGLTDTQYF.

The chain has TRBV30 and TRBJ2-3; maybe TRBD2 (5 bases). Germline CDR1 and CDR2: GTSNPN and SVGIG (reference sequence). Trimming cost V 5 bases and J 3 bases, with 12 bases left between them. This CDR3 comprises 13 residues. CDR3 region: CAWGLRSTDTQYF. CDR3 DNA: TGTGCCTGGGGACTTCGATCTACAGATACGCAGTATTTT.